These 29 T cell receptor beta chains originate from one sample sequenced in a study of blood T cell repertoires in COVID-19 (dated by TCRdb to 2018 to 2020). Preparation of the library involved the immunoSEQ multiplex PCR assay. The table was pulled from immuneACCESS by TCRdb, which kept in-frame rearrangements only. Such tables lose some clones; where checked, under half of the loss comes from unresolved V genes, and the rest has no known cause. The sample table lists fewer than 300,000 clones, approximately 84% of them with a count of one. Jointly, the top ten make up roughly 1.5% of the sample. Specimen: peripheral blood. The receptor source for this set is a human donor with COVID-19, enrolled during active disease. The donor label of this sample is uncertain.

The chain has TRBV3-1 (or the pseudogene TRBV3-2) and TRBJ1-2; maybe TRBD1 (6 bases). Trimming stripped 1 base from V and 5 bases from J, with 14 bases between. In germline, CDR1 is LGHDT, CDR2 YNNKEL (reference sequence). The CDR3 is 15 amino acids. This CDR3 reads CASSQGRGAYYGYTF. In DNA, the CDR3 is TGTGCCAGCAGCCAAGGTCGGGGGGCCTATTATGGCTACACCTTC.

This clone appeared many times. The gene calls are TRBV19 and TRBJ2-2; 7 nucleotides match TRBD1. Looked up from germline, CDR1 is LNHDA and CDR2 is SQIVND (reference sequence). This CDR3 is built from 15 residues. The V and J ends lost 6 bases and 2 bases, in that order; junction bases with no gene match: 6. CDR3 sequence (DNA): TGTGCCAGTAGACTCCGGGACAGAAACACCGGGGAGCTGTTTTTT. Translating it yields CASRLRDRNTGELFF.

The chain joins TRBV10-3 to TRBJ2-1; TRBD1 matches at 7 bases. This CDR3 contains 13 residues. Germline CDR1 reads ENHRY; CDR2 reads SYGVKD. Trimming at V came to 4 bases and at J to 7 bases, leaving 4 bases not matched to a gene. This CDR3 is CAISGDSLNEQFF. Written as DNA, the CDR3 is TGTGCCATCAGTGGGGACAGTTTAAATGAGCAGTTCTTC.

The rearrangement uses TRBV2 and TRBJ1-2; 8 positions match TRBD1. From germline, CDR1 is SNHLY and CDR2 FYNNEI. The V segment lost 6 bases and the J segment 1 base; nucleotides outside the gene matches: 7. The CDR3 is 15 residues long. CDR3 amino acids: CASSIQGVVNYGYTF. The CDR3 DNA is TGTGCCAGCAGCATACAGGGGGTTGTTAACTATGGCTACACCTTC.

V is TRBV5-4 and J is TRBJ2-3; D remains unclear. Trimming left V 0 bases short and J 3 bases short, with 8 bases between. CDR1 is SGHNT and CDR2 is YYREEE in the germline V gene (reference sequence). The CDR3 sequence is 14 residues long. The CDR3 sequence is CASSLEHPTDTQYF. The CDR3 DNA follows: TGTGCCAGCAGCTTGGAACATCCTACAGATACGCAGTATTTT.

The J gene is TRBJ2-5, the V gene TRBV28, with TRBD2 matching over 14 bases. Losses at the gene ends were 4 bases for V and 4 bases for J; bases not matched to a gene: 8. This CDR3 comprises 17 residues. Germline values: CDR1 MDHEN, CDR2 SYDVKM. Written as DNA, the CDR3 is TGTGCCAGCAGTTCCGACCGGACTAGCGGGAGGAGAGAGACCCAGTACTTC. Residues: CASSSDRTSGRRETQYF.

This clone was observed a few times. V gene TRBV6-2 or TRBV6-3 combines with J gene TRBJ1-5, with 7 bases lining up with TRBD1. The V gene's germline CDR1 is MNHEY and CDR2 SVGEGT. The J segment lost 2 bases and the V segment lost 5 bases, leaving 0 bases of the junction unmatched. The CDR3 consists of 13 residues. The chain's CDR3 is CASSTGGNQPQHF. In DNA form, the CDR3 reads TGTGCCAGCAGTACAGGGGGCAATCAGCCCCAGCATTTT.

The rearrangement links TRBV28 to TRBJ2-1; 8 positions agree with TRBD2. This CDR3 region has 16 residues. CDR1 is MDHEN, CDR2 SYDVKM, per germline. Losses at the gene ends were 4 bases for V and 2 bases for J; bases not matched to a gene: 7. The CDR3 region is CASSSFSGRPYNEQFF. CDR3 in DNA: TGTGCCAGCAGTTCATTCAGCGGGAGACCCTACAATGAGCAGTTCTTC.

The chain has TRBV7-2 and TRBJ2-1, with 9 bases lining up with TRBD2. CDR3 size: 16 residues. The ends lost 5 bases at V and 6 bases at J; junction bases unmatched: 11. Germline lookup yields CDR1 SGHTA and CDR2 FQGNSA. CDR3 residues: CASSPRSGREANEQFF. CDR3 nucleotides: TGTGCCAGCAGCCCTCGTAGCGGGAGAGAGGCCAATGAGCAGTTCTTC.

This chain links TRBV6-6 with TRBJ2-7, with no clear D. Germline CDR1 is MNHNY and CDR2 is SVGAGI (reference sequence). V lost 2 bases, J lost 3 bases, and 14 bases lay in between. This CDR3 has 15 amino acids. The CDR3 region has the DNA TGTGCCAGCAGTTACGCGCACGGAGAAGGCTACGAGCAGTACTTC. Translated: CASSYAHGEGYEQYF.

The CDR3 DNA reads as TGTGCCACCAGCAGAGATCCCCAGGGTGGGGACACCGGGGAGCTGTTTTTT. It codes for CATSRDPQGGDTGELFF. This sequence joins TRBV15 and TRBJ2-2, with D maybe TRBD1 (5 bases). The CDR3 sequence is 17 residues long. Trimming left V 0 bases short and J 3 bases short, with 14 bases between. Per the germline V gene, CDR1 is LNHNV and CDR2 is YYDKDF (reference sequence).

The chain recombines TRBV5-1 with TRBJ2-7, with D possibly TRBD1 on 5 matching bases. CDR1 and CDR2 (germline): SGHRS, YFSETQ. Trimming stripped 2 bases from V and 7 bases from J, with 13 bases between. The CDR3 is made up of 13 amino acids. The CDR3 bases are TGCGCCAGCAGCTTAGGACACGTCTCTGAGCAGTACTTC. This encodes CASSLGHVSEQYF.

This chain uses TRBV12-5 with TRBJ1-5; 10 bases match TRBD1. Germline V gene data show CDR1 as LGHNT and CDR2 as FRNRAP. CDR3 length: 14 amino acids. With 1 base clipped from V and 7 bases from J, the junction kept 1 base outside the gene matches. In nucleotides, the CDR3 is TGTGCTAGTGGTTTGGGGGACAGGGGCCAGCCCCAGCATTTT. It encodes CASGLGDRGQPQHF.

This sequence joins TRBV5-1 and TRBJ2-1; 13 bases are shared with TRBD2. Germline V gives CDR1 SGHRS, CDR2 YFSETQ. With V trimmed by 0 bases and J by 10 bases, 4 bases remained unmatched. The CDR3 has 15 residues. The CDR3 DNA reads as TGCGCCAGCAGCTTGGTTACTAGCGGGAGGGCGGAGCAGTTCTTC. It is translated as CASSLVTSGRAEQFF. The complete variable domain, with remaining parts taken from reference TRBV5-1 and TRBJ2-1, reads KAGVTQTPRYLIKTRGQQVTLSCSPISGHRSVSWYQQTPGQGLQFLFEYFSETQRNKGNFPGRFSGRQFSNSRSEMNVSTLELGDSALYLCASSLVTSGRAEQFFGPGTRLTVL.

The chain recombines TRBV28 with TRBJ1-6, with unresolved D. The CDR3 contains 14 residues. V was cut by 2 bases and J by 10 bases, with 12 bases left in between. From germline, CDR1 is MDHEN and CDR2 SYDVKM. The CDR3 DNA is TGTGCCAGCAGTTTAACTTGGAGGAACTCACCCCTCCACTTT. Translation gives CASSLTWRNSPLHF. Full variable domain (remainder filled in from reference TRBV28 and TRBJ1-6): DVKVTQSSRYLVKRTGEKVFLECVQDMDHENMFWYRQDPGLGLRLIYFSYDVKMKEKGDIPEGYSVSREKKERFSLILESASTNQTSMYLCASSLTWRNSPLHFGNGTRLTVT.

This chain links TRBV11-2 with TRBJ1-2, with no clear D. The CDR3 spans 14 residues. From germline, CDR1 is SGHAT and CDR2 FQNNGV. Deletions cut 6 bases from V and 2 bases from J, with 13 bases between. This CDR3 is CASSLSAMNYGYTF. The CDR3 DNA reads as TGTGCCAGCAGTCTTAGCGCGATGAACTATGGCTACACCTTC.

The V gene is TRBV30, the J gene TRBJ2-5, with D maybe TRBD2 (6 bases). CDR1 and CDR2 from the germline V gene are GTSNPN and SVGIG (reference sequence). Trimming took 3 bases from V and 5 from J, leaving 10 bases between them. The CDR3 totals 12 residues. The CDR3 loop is CAWSPGRETQYF. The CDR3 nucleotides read TGTGCCTGGAGCCCAGGGAGGGAGACCCAGTACTTC. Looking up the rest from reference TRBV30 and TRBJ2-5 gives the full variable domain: SQTIHQWPATLVQPVGSPLSLECTVEGTSNPNLYWYRQAAGRGLQLLFYSVGIGQISSEVPQNLSASRPQDRQFILSSKKLLLSDSGFYLCAWSPGRETQYFGPGTRLLVL.

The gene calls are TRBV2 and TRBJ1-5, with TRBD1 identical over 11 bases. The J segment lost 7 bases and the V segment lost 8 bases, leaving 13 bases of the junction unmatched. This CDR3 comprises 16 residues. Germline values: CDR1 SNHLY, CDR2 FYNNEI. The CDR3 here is CASSSHGQGALQPQHF. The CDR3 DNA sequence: TGTGCCAGCTCAAGCCATGGACAGGGGGCTTTGCAGCCCCAGCATTTT.

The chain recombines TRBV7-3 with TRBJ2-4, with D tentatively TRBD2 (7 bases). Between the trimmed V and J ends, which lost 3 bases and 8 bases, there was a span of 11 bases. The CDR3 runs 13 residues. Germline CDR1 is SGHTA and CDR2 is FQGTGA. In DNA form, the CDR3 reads TGTGCCAGCAGCTTCTTAGGGGGGGACATTCAGTACTTC. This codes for CASSFLGGDIQYF.

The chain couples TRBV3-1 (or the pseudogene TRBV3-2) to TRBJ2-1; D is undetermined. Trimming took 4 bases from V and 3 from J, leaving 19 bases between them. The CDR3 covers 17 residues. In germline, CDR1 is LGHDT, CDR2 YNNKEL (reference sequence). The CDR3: CASSPAFGERHYNEQFF. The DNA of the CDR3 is TGTGCCAGCAGCCCGGCTTTCGGCGAGAGGCACTACAATGAGCAGTTCTTC.

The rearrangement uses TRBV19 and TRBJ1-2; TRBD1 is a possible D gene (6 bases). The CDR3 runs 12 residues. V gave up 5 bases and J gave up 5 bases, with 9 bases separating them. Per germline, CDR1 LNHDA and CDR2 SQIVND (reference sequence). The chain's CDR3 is CASSVTGYGYTF. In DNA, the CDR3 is TGTGCCAGTAGTGTCACAGGGTATGGCTACACCTTC.

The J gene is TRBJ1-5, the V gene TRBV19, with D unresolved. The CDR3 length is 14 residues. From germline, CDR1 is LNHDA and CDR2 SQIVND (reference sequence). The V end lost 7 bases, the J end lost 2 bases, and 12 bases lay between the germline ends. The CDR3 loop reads CASMRGAGNQPQHF. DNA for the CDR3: TGTGCCAGTATGCGGGGTGCGGGCAATCAGCCCCAGCATTTT.

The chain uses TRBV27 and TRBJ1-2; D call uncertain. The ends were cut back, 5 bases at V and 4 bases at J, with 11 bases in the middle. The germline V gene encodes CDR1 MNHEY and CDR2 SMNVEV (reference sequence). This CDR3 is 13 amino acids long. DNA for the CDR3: TGTGCCAGCAGTAATGGAGGGTCCTATGGCTACACCTTC. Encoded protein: CASSNGGSYGYTF.

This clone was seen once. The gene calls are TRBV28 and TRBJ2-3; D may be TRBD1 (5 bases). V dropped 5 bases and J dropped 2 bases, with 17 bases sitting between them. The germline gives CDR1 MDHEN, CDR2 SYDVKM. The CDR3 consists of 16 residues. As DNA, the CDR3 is TGTGCCAGCAGTAAAGGGGCTGCCGGTTACACAGATACGCAGTATTTT. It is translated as CASSKGAAGYTDTQYF.

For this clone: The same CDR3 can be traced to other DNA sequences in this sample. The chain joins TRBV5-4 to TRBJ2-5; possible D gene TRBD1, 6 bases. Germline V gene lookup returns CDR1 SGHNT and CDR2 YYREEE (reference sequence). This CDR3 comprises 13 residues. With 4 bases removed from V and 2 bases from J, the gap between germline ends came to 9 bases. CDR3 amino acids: CASSLQGQETQYF. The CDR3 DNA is TGTGCCAGCAGCCTGCAGGGGCAAGAGACCCAGTACTTC.

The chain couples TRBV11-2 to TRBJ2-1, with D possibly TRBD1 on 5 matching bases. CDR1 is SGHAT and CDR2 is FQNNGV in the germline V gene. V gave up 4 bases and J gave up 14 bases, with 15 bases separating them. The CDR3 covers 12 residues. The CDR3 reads CASSSQGRKEFF. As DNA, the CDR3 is TGTGCCAGCAGCTCCCAGGGTAGAAAGGAGTTCTTC.

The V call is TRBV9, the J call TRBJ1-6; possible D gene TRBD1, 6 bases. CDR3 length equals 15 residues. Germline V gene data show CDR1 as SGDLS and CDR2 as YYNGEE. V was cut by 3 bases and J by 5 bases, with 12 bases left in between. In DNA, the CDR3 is TGTGCCAGCAGCGCCCTCGGGACAAATAATTCACCCCTCCACTTT. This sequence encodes CASSALGTNNSPLHF.

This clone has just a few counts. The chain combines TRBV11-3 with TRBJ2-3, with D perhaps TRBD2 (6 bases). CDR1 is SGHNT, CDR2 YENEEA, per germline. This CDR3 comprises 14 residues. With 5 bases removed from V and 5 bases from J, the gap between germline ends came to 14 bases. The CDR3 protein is CASSRWGEGDTQYF. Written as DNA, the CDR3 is TGTGCCAGCAGCCGGTGGGGGGAAGGAGATACGCAGTATTTT.

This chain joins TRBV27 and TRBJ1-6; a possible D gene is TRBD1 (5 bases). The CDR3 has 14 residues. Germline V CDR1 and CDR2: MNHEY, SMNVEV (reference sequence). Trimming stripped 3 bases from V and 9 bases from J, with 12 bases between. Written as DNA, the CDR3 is TGTGCCAGCAGTTTCTCTGGGCAGGGTTCACCCCTCCACTTT. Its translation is CASSFSGQGSPLHF.